This T cell receptor beta chain was identified in a study of long-term antiretroviral therapy in people with HIV. Notes on this clone: Its specificity is not known.

Trimming removed 4 bases from V and 0 bases from J, with 19 bases in between. Germline CDR1 is SGHRS and CDR2 is YFSETQ. The CDR3 has 17 amino acids. Study results and caveats: Versus controls, repertoires in people with HIV had narrower CDR3 length ranges. On ART adherence, viral resistance or therapy changes, no data were available. Clonal populations expanded prior to ART predominated within the repertoire at all time points. Upon ART, diversity increased but remained lower than transplant donor controls.

Survey-level immunoSEQ v3.0 assays were run. The method was immunoSEQ multiplex PCR; TCRdb's version includes in-frame clones alone and lacks a portion of them. Of tens of thousands of clones listed, around 81% are singletons. The sequencing here drew on unsorted PBMCs, taken 1.6 years after starting antiretroviral therapy. This TCR was sampled from a man aged 40-50 years with HIV. J is TRBJ1-1 and V is TRBV5-1; no firm D call. The CDR3 DNA is TGCGCCAGCAGCGCGGCAAGATTTGGTCGGGTGAACACTGAAGCTTTCTTT. It specifies CASSAARFGRVNTEAFF.